What follows are 10 T cell receptor beta chains derived from one specimen sequenced in a study of spatial heterogeneity in lung cancer. The time point denotes: sample taken at primary tumor resection. TCRdb called the 5' RACE reads again in MiXCR, with one record for every CDR3 protein. The sample has 4,000 or so distinct CDR3 sequences, about 9% seen once. No cognate antigen is known for these TCRs. Overall study results and limits: Within tumors, counts of expanded alpha and beta TCRs tracked tumor mutation counts.

Sequenced material: lung tumor tissue, taken at surgery. Every receptor here comes from a male donor with early-stage non-small cell lung cancer.

This clonotype was seen repeatedly, ten times or more. This sequence joins TRBV20-1 and TRBJ1-1; no clear D gene. The length of the CDR3 is 13 residues. From germline, CDR1 is DFQATT and CDR2 SNEGSKA (reference sequence). V was pared by 4 bases and J by 1 base, with 10 bases between. CDR3 nucleotide sequence: TGCAGTGCTAACCCGGACGCGAACACTGAAGCTTTCTTT. Protein sequence: CSANPDANTEAFF.

This clonotype has at least ten counts. V gene TRBV5-1 combines with J gene TRBJ2-7; TRBD2 matches at 14 bases. The germline gives CDR1 SGHRS, CDR2 YFSETQ. V trimming: 4 bases; J trimming: 1 base; junction bases outside the gene matches: 7. This CDR3 is 17 amino acids long. CDR3: CASSRGLAGVGSYEQYF. In nucleotides, the CDR3 is TGCGCCAGCAGCAGGGGACTAGCGGGAGTAGGGTCCTACGAGCAGTACTTC.

By share, this clonotype ranks as medium-sized (0.01 to 0.1%). The chain employs TRBV30 and TRBJ1-1; TRBD1 matches at 8 bases. CDR1 is GTSNPN, CDR2 SVGIG, per germline (reference sequence). Trimming at V came to 1 base and at J to 3 bases, leaving 7 bases not matched to a gene. CDR3 length: 15 amino acids. This CDR3 is CAWSAGQGAYTEAFF. In DNA, the CDR3 is TGTGCCTGGAGTGCCGGGCAGGGGGCCTACACTGAAGCTTTCTTT.

This sequence joins TRBV20-1 and TRBJ2-5; 14 bases line up with TRBD2. The germline CDR1 and CDR2 sequences are DFQATT and SNEGSKA (reference sequence). The CDR3 sequence is 14 residues long. J gave up 6 bases and V 8 bases, and 8 bases lay outside the gene matches. This CDR3 reads CSTAGTSGRKTQYF. The CDR3 DNA sequence: TGCAGTACCGCCGGGACTAGCGGGAGAAAGACCCAGTACTTC.

The table lists this clonotype with many counts. The chain combines TRBV19 with TRBJ2-7, with no clear D. Trimming removed 5 bases at V and 6 bases at J, with 17 bases between. The CDR3 is 14 residues long. Per the germline V gene, CDR1 is LNHDA and CDR2 is SQIVND (reference sequence). The CDR3 coding sequence is TGTGCCAGTAGTCGACGTGGAACATCGGGCGAGCAGTACTTC. Translated: CASSRRGTSGEQYF.

This clonotype is medium-sized in the sample. The rearrangement uses TRBV7-2 and TRBJ2-4; 7 positions match TRBD2. CDR1 is SGHTA, CDR2 FQGNSA, per germline. The length of the CDR3 is 14 residues. With 6 bases clipped from V and 4 bases from J, the junction kept 6 bases outside the gene matches. In nucleotides, the CDR3 is TGTGCCAGCAGGGGGGGAGGGCTGAAAAACATTCAGTACTTC. Translated, it gives CASRGGGLKNIQYF.

Only a few counts were recorded for this clonotype. The chain uses TRBV5-1 and TRBJ2-3; 9 bases are shared with TRBD1. V was clipped by 4 bases and J by 3 bases; unmatched bases: 3. CDR1 SGHRS and CDR2 YFSETQ come from the germline V gene. The CDR3 spans 14 residues. In DNA form, the CDR3 reads TGCGCCAGCAGCAGAGACAGGGGGACAGATACGCAGTATTTT. This gives the protein CASSRDRGTDTQYF.

This clonotype is medium-sized within its sample. The J gene is TRBJ2-7, the V gene TRBV6-5, with TRBD2 matching 7 bases. Germline CDR1 and CDR2: MNHEY and SVGAGI. The V gene end was trimmed by 0 bases and the J gene end by 6 bases; junction bases not matched to a gene: 8. This CDR3 comprises 15 residues. The CDR3, as DNA: TGTGCCAGCAGTTACTCGAGTGGGAGGGCCGGCGAGCAGTACTTC. Translating it yields CASSYSSGRAGEQYF.

This clonotype is categorized as medium-sized. The chain carries TRBV4-3 and TRBJ2-1; 9 bases are a match to TRBD2. The junction had 3 bases not matched to a gene; V was cut back by 0 bases and J by 3 bases. The germline V gene encodes CDR1 LGHNA and CDR2 YSLEER. The length of the CDR3 is 16 residues. CDR3 amino acids: CASSQEPAGGYNEQFF. In nucleotides, the CDR3 is TGCGCCAGCAGCCAAGAGCCAGCGGGGGGCTACAATGAGCAGTTCTTC.

In its sample, this clonotype ranks as medium-sized. The rearrangement joins TRBV5-1 to TRBJ2-5; 8 nucleotides agree with TRBD1. J gave up 5 bases and V 5 bases, and 8 bases lay outside the gene matches. This CDR3 comprises 14 residues. Germline assignment: CDR1 SGHRS and CDR2 YFSETQ. For the CDR3, the DNA is TGCGCCAGCAGAGGACAGGGCGCAAGTGAGACCCAGTACTTC. Its protein product is CASRGQGASETQYF.